The clone carrying this T cell receptor (beta chain) was seen a few times. Its antigen is unknown. The data originate from a study of early T cells in non-severe SARS-CoV-2 infection. Study-level background: Bulk RNA taken from unsorted whole blood was sequenced, leaving chains unpaired.

Points from the study as a whole: The study's VDJdb matching favored anti-spike CD8 responses and missed private and CD4 specificities.

Unique molecular identifiers were affixed to single, distinct cDNA molecules. TCRdb re-derived calls from the 5' RACE reads in MiXCR, one entry per CDR3 protein. The data hold approximately 88,000 distinct CDR3 sequences, with approximately 14% observed a single time. The germline CDR1 and CDR2 sequences are SGHAT and FQNNGV. With 1 base clipped from V and 2 bases from J, the junction kept 4 bases outside the gene matches. The CDR3 covers 15 residues. Input material: whole blood. The chain has TRBV11-2 and TRBJ2-7; 8 nucleotides align to TRBD2. The receptor was isolated from an adult who was a healthcare worker with PCR-confirmed SARS-CoV-2 infection or an uninfected control (not recorded which). The CDR3 DNA sequence: TGTGCCAGCAGCTTAGGGCTAGCGGGCCCCTACGAGCAGTACTTC. It specifies CASSLGLAGPYEQYF.